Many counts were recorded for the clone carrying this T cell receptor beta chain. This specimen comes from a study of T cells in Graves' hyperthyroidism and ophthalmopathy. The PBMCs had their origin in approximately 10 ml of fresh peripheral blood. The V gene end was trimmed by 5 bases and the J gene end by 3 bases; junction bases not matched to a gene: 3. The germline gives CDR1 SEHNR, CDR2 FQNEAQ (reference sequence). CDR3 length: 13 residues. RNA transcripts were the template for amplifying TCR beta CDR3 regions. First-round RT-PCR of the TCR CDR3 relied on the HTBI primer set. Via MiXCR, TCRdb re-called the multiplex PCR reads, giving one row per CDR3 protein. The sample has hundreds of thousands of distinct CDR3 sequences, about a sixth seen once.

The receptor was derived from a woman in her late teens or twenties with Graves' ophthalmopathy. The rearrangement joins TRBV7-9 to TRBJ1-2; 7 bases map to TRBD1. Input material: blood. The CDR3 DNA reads TGTGCCAGCAGCCCCACAGGGGACTATGGCTACACCTTC. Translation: CASSPTGDYGYTF.